This passage covers 14 T cell receptor beta chains from one sample sequenced in a study of early T cells in non-severe SARS-CoV-2 infection. TCRdb analysed the 5' RACE reads with MiXCR anew, one entry per CDR3 protein. The table includes around 71,000 distinct CDR3 sequences, 10% detected once. The sequences come from whole blood, collected at baseline. Every receptor here comes from an adult who was a healthcare worker with PCR-confirmed SARS-CoV-2 infection or an uninfected control (not recorded which).

The V call is TRBV6-5, the J call TRBJ2-7, with TRBD2 as a possible D gene (6 bases). Germline V gene data show CDR1 as MNHEY and CDR2 as SVGAGI. The length of the CDR3 is 15 residues. Between the trimmed V and J ends, which lost 6 bases and 2 bases, there was a span of 17 bases. The CDR3 protein is CASSIRPGLAYEQYF. The CDR3 DNA follows: TGTGCCAGCAGCATAAGACCGGGACTCGCCTACGAGCAGTACTTC.

V and J are TRBV11-3 and TRBJ2-3; D gene uncertain. From germline, CDR1 is SGHNT and CDR2 YENEEA. The CDR3 is made up of 14 amino acids. Trimming left V 1 base short and J 4 bases short, with 9 bases between. CDR3 nucleotides: TGTGCCAGCAGCTTAGGTGGGGTTGCAGATACGCAGTATTTT. Protein sequence: CASSLGGVADTQYF.

This clonotype was detected ten times or more. The chain recombines TRBV29-1 with TRBJ2-5, with D uncertain. CDR1 and CDR2 from the germline V gene are SQVTM and ANQGSEA. Between the trimmed V and J ends, which lost 7 bases and 2 bases, there was a span of 14 bases. This CDR3 has 13 residues. The CDR3 DNA follows: TGCAGCGCTGAGGCGGCAGCGCAAGAGACCCAGTACTTC. It is translated as CSAEAAAQETQYF.

This clonotype was found many times. V gene TRBV20-1 combines with J gene TRBJ2-5; 10 bases match TRBD2. Germline V gene data show CDR1 as DFQATT and CDR2 as SNEGSKA (reference sequence). Trimming removed 0 bases from V and 4 bases from J; junction bases left unmatched: 8. CDR3 size: 16 residues. The CDR3: CSARDVLAGARETQYF. In nucleotides, the CDR3 is TGCAGTGCTAGAGATGTCCTAGCGGGAGCCCGAGAGACCCAGTACTTC.

The chain combines TRBV4-1 with TRBJ2-5; D is perhaps TRBD1 or TRBD2 (5 bases each). Germline CDR1 MGHRA, CDR2 YSYEKL. The CDR3 sequence is 16 residues long. The V end lost 5 bases, the J end lost 6 bases, and 22 bases lay between the germline ends. The CDR3 loop reads CASSFSLRDAKQTQYF. In DNA, the CDR3 is TGCGCCAGCAGCTTCTCTCTCCGGGACGCCAAACAGACCCAGTACTTC.

This chain links TRBV7-3 with TRBJ2-1, with 10 bases that match TRBD2. V trimming: 4 bases; J trimming: 7 bases; junction bases outside the gene matches: 7. Germline loops: CDR1 SGHTA, CDR2 FQGTGA. The CDR3 is 15 amino acids. CDR3: CASSSLAGVRNEQFF. CDR3 coding DNA: TGTGCCAGCAGCTCGCTAGCGGGAGTCCGTAATGAGCAGTTCTTC.

This clonotype was counted a few times. The V gene is TRBV29-1, the J gene TRBJ2-5, with D hard to call. The CDR3 is 12 residues long. Trimming left V 4 bases short and J 4 bases short, with 10 bases between. The V gene's germline CDR1 is SQVTM and CDR2 ANQGSEA. The CDR3 spells CSVAPDRETQYF. In DNA form, the CDR3 reads TGCAGCGTTGCCCCCGATCGAGAGACCCAGTACTTC.

This clonotype was counted between two and nine times. CDR3 in amino acids: CASSPGTKSETQYF. CDR3 sequence (DNA): TGTGCCAGCTCACCGGGGACTAAGAGCGAGACCCAGTACTTC. This chain joins TRBV18 and TRBJ2-5; the match to TRBD2 covers 7 bases. J lost 5 bases, V lost 3 bases, and 6 bases had no gene match. CDR3 length equals 14 residues. Germline CDR1 and CDR2: KGHSH and LQKENI.

The gene calls are TRBV10-3 and TRBJ2-1; possible D gene TRBD2, 5 bases. V was shortened by 6 bases and J by 5 bases, with 14 bases between the two germline ends. CDR3 length: 14 residues. CDR1 and CDR2 from the germline V gene are ENHRY and SYGVKD. This CDR3 is CAIRGSRGNNEQFF. The CDR3, as DNA: TGTGCCATCAGGGGGAGTCGTGGGAACAATGAGCAGTTCTTC.

This clonotype was seen ten or more times. The V gene is TRBV7-8, the J gene TRBJ2-5, with TRBD1 matching 7 bases. This CDR3 is 17 amino acids long. Germline V gene data show CDR1 as SGHVS and CDR2 as FQNEAQ. V dropped 4 bases and J dropped 3; count of bases not matched to a gene: 14. CDR3 amino acids: CASSSNPYRGPKETQYF. Written as DNA, the CDR3 is TGTGCCAGCAGCTCAAACCCCTACAGGGGCCCGAAAGAGACCCAGTACTTC.

In this sample, this clonotype turned up a few times. The CDR3 loop reads CASSFAIGYTF. CDR3 DNA sequence: TGTGCCAGCAGTTTCGCGATCGGCTACACCTTC. The chain links TRBV28 to TRBJ1-2; no reliable D call. This CDR3 has 11 residues. V shed 3 bases and J shed 8 bases, with 7 bases lying between them. Germline CDR1 and CDR2: MDHEN and SYDVKM.

At least ten counts were recorded for this clonotype. The chain links TRBV11-2 to TRBJ2-3; no firm D call. Germline values: CDR1 SGHAT, CDR2 FQNNGV. The V end lost 4 bases, the J end lost 1 base, and 9 bases lay between the germline ends. The CDR3 is made up of 14 amino acids. The CDR3 sequence is CASSSRLRTDTQYF. The CDR3 coding sequence is TGTGCCAGCAGCTCACGGCTCCGCACAGATACGCAGTATTTT.

This clonotype came up many times. CDR3 in amino acids: CASSHRGLVTDTQYF. CDR3 nucleotides: TGTGCCAGCAGTCACAGGGGGCTAGTAACAGATACGCAGTATTTT. The rearrangement links TRBV6-5 to TRBJ2-3, with 9 bases that match TRBD1. Trimming cost V 5 bases and J 3 bases; bases outside gene matches: 6. Germline lookup yields CDR1 MNHEY and CDR2 SVGAGI. The CDR3 is 15 residues long.

This clonotype was observed a few times. This chain joins TRBV27 and TRBJ2-3, with 16 bases matching TRBD2. The CDR3 sequence is 16 residues long. Germline assignment: CDR1 MNHEY and CDR2 SMNVEV (reference sequence). The V segment lost 3 bases and the J segment 8 bases; nucleotides outside the gene matches: 5. CDR3 region: CASSFGTSGRDATQYF. CDR3 nucleotide sequence: TGTGCCAGCAGTTTCGGGACTAGCGGGAGGGACGCTACGCAGTATTTT.